This T cell receptor beta chain was recovered during a study of CD8 T cells in ankylosing spondylitis (dated by TCRdb to between 2016 and 2019). A note on the overall study: The study set out to find disease-linked TCR variants by profiling T cell receptor beta repertoires in ankylosing spondylitis patients and healthy donors. In total, the full study cohort was made up of roughly 110 healthy donors and about two dozen ankylosing spondylitis patients. Samples of peripheral blood were taken, and for ankylosing spondylitis patients, synovial fluid was collected as well.

Points the paper makes about the study in general: According to the report, matched synovial fluid samples from ankylosing spondylitis patients were significantly enriched for the disease-linked clones. The disease-linked clones showed a CD8+ phenotype and occurred at relatively low frequencies in peripheral blood. Blood from ankylosing spondylitis patients appeared to be characterized by a TCR beta motif composed of under 10 highly homologous amino acid variants. Some motif variants had previously been reported in the synovial fluid and blood of reactive arthritis patients, which suggests shared mechanisms of disease initiation.

This clonotype was counted many times. This receptor's antigen is unknown. No clone much larger than this one lies a single base away; base qualities are absent. These reads were obtained on an Illumina HiSeq 2500. TCR beta libraries were prepared by quantitative 5'-RACE with molecular barcodes. In the original analysis: A new computational method, built on a probabilistic model of VDJ rearrangement, was used to identify disease-linked TCR variants. The public reads were run again by TCRdb, first through fastp at Q25 and then through MiXCR, and only productive beta chains were kept. Records with the same CDR3 protein are collapsed into one entry carrying the most frequent genes and DNA. V and J calls and clone size were set by TCRdb, not the authors. In all, the sample holds around 140,000 distinct CDR3 sequences, and about 10% of those were seen once. The leading ten clones occupy around 4.1% of the sample.

The source is a female donor with ankylosing spondylitis or in good health (not recorded which). Sequencing was carried out using blood, either unsorted or a sorted T cell fraction (not recorded which).

CDR3 protein: CASSPSSTSDTQYF. The DNA sequence is given as TGTGCCAGCAGTCCCTCCAGTACTTCAGATACGCAGTATTTT. The chain couples TRBV7-6 to TRBJ2-3; the D gene is not confidently resolved. Measured from the cysteine to the phenylalanine, the CDR3 is 14 residues long. The entry retains the CDR3 DNA only, 42 bases that are in frame from base 1. Per the germline V gene, SGHVS is the CDR1 and FNYEAQ is the CDR2. The trim is 6 bases for V and 4 bases for J, with a gap of 14 bases between the germline ends. The full variable domain, with segments outside the CDR3 supplied by the reference TRBV7-6 and TRBJ2-3 proteins, appears as GAGVSQSPRYKVTKRGQDVALRCDPISGHVSLYWYRQALGQGPEFLTYFNYEAQQDKSGLPNDRFSAERPEGSISTLTIQRTEQRDSAMYRCASSPSSTSDTQYFGPGTRLTVL.